A selection of T cell receptor beta chains follows, all from one sample in a study of monozygotic twins with inflammatory bowel disease. From the 5' RACE reads, TCRdb lists one entry per CDR3 protein and no DNA. This sample's table has some 170,000 distinct CDR3 sequences. The sequenced sample was blood. The source is a human donor with ulcerative colitis or Crohn's disease, or a healthy co-twin of an affected twin (not recorded which). Both conserved end residues are part of each CDR3. The order of the fields is CDR3 length, V gene, J gene, CDR3 protein.

13	TRBV14	TRBJ2-5	CASSHPGLETQYF
12	TRBV20-1	TRBJ1-5	CSASRTDQPQHF
14	TRBV12-3/TRBV12-4	TRBJ2-5	CASFLAGGGETQYF
17	TRBV27	TRBJ2-3	CASSLGSGAFSTDTQYF
18	TRBV5-5	TRBJ2-2	CASSLRPLRGVESGELFF
17	TRBV4-2	TRBJ2-5	CASSQVATSEFQETQYF
13	TRBV11-2	TRBJ1-5	CASSPGLDQPQHF
13	TRBV7-9	TRBJ2-2	CASSYDGTGELFF
14	TRBV5-4	TRBJ2-2	CASSREDESGELFF
15	TRBV11-3	TRBJ2-1	CASSFRREGRPEQFF
15	TRBV5-6	TRBJ2-7	CASRFAGQGAREQYF
14	TRBV4-3	TRBJ1-3	CASSQIPDGNTIYF
13	TRBV7-2	TRBJ2-3	CASSLGGLDTQYF
12	TRBV7-9	TRBJ1-5	CASSGGGQPQHF
14	TRBV7-3	TRBJ2-2	CASSLGQPTGELFF
14	TRBV25-1	TRBJ2-1	CASSNPGLYNEQFF
17	TRBV13	TRBJ2-1	CASSLGRTSGYYNEQFF
14	TRBV7-9	TRBJ1-6	CASTQWGVRSPLHF
15	TRBV10-3	TRBJ2-1	CAISDLGGARDEQFF
11	TRBV12-3/TRBV12-4	TRBJ2-1	CASSLYTTAVF
15	TRBV7-8	TRBJ2-3	CASRAPFPSTDTQYF
17	TRBV4-3	TRBJ2-2	CASSQNRPLAGTGELFF
14	TRBV7-2	TRBJ2-5	CASSLDRSTETQYF
13	TRBV18	TRBJ1-5	CASQDERNQPQHF
13	TRBV20-1	TRBJ2-7	CSAGNYDSYEQYF
14	TRBV19	TRBJ1-5	CASSIGTMYQPQHF
13	TRBV24-1	TRBJ1-5	CATSDSARQPQHF
15	TRBV5-6	TRBJ2-7	CASSPRGPEYGEQYF
15	TRBV20-1	TRBJ1-5	CSARSDRVGNQPQHF
17	TRBV6-5	TRBJ2-3	CASSYSGIARHKDTQYF
13	TRBV20-1	TRBJ2-3	CSASDVAVDTQYF
17	TRBV5-1	TRBJ2-3	CASSLGPRGPSTDTQYF
15	TRBV6-5	TRBJ2-2	CASSYSELDTGELFF
14	TRBV4-2	TRBJ2-7	CASSQDFGLYEQYF
15	TRBV20-1	TRBJ2-7	CSAIGKEDRAYEQYF
16	TRBV7-2	TRBJ2-7	CASSLQPEGVPYEQYF
11	TRBV3-1	TRBJ2-2	CASSSPRELFF
15	TRBV20-1	TRBJ2-1	CSARDRLKVANEQFF
15	TRBV20-1	TRBJ1-6	CSAPVSLEYNSPLHF
16	TRBV7-2	TRBJ2-5	CASSLDPPGSGRPQYF
15	TRBV28	TRBJ1-5	CASRGRPASNQPQHF
17	TRBV9	TRBJ2-1	CASSVEGAGGFADEQFF
15	TRBV11-2	TRBJ2-1	CASSLTSGRSYEQFF
15	TRBV4-2	TRBJ1-1	CASSQGEGLNTEAFF
14	TRBV7-2	TRBJ2-5	CASSSGLAFNAQYF
16	TRBV10-3	TRBJ2-4	CATKKAGDVDKNIQYF
15	TRBV9	TRBJ2-5	CASSRPGAGSETQYF
15	TRBV19	TRBJ2-2	CASTYKERGTGELFF
16	TRBV7-2	TRBJ2-3	CASSLGAGVPTDTQYF
16	TRBV15	TRBJ2-3	CATSRVGDVGTDTQYF
11	TRBV7-6	TRBJ2-7	CASSSGLEQYF
14	TRBV20-1	TRBJ2-3	CSASVSSITDTQYF
14	TRBV5-4	TRBJ1-3	CASSLLGEGNTIYF